This is a list of T cell receptor beta chains from one sample in a study of persistence of HIV-infected CD4 T cells. TCRdb keeps only in-frame clones here, not all; method: immunoSEQ multiplex PCR. The sample holds tens of thousands of clones; around 90% are singletons and the top ten take 3% to 3.5%. These receptors lack a known antigen. Specimen: CD4+ T cells sorted from PBMCs after roughly 20-hour stimulation, collected from a patient who received antiretroviral therapy. The receptors here all came from an adult woman with HIV who was CMV-seropositive. The CDR3 runs from the conserved cysteine through the conserved F or W. A D gene is named only where the DNA matches it firmly. Not every row has a clone size; where given, it reads once, few, many or a size class.

>TRBJ2-5|-|TRBV19|TRBD1
TGTGCCAGTAAAAGGACAGGGGAAGAGACCCAGTACTTC
CASKRTGEETQYF
>TRBJ2-3|once|TRBV2|-
TGTGCGGAGAGGGACGACCGGACAGATACGCAGTATTTT
CAERDDRTDTQYF
>TRBJ2-3|few|TRBV25-1|TRBD1
TGTGCCAGCGCCGGGACAGGGGGATCAGATACGCAGTATTTT
CASAGTGGSDTQYF
>TRBJ2-3|-|TRBV7-3|-
TGTGCCAGCAGTCCCATGGGGGCTAGCGAAATCGATACGCAGTATTTT
CASSPMGASEIDTQYF
>TRBJ1-2|-|TRBV10-3|-
TGTGCCATCAGTGATGGGGCAGGCTCGGCGTCTAACTATGGCTACACCTTC
CAISDGAGSASNYGYTF
>TRBJ2-7|-|TRBV28|-
TGTGCCACCCATTCCTTCCACGAGCAGTACTTC
CATHSFHEQYF
>TRBJ1-4|-|TRBV19|-
TGTGCCAGTCAGATCGGGGGGAGCACTCGGGAAAAACTGTTTTTT
CASQIGGSTREKLFF
>TRBJ2-3|-|TRBV3-1/TRBV3-2|TRBD2
TGTGCCAGCAGCCAGAAAGCGGGAGGGGGCACAGATACGCAGTATTTT
CASSQKAGGGTDTQYF
>TRBJ1-3|-|TRBV9|-
TGTGCCAGCAGCGTTTCTGACCTCGGAAACACCATATATTTT
CASSVSDLGNTIYF
>TRBJ1-6|-|TRBV5-1|TRBD1
TGCGCCAGCAGCTTGGCAGGACAGGGTTATGGTTCACCCCTCCACTTT
CASSLAGQGYGSPLHF
>TRBJ2-2|-|TRBV7-8|TRBD2
TGTGCCAGCAGCCCCCAATGGCGGGAGTCGGTGGCAGCTGGGGAGCTGTTTTTT
CASSPQWRESVAAGELFF
>TRBJ1-1|-|TRBV7-2|TRBD1
TGTGCCAGCAGCCAGGGGGGCAGGGCGCCTACTGAAGCTTTCTTT
CASSQGGRAPTEAFF
>TRBJ2-2|-|TRBV18|TRBD1
TGTGCCAGCTCGCCGAGGGACAGCCCGGGGACGCTGTTTTTT
CASSPRDSPGTLFF
>TRBJ2-7|-|TRBV18|-
TGTGCCAGCTCACCTGGACCTGGCGACCGGGAGCAGTACTTC
CASSPGPGDREQYF
>TRBJ2-1|-|TRBV19|-
TGTGCCAGTAGTCCGGCAGAAGGGTCATATGAGCAGTTCTTC
CASSPAEGSYEQFF
>TRBJ1-5|-|TRBV20-1|-
TGCAGTGCCAGTAGGGGGGAGCAGCCCCAGCATTTT
CSASRGEQPQHF
>TRBJ2-2|-|TRBV23-1|-
TGCGCCGAGGGACACTACAAAACCGGGGAGCTGTTTTTT
CAEGHYKTGELFF
>TRBJ2-5|-|TRBV7-2|TRBD2
TGTGCCAGCAGCTTAGTCGGTAGCGGGGAACAGACCCAGTACTTC
CASSLVGSGEQTQYF
>TRBJ2-3|-|TRBV10-3|-
TGTGCCATCAGTGAAGGAAGCGGGAGCACAGATACGCAGTATTTT
CAISEGSGSTDTQYF
>TRBJ1-1|-|TRBV30|-
TGTGCCTGGAGTCGGGAAGCTTTCTTT
CAWSREAFF
>TRBJ2-1|-|TRBV5-6|-
TGTGCCAGCAGCACCGCGTACAATGAGCAGTTCTTC
CASSTAYNEQFF
>TRBJ2-1|-|TRBV9|TRBD2
TGTGCCAGCAGCGTAGCGGCTAGCGGCTCCTACAATGAGCAGTTCTTC
CASSVAASGSYNEQFF
>TRBJ1-3|-|TRBV5-4|-
TGTGCCAGCAGCTTGGCAGGCGGATACTCTGGAAACACCATATATTTT
CASSLAGGYSGNTIYF
>TRBJ1-1|-|TRBV19|TRBD1
TGTGCCAGCCGACTAGGGGGCGCAGGGACTGAAGCTTTCTTT
CASRLGGAGTEAFF
>TRBJ2-5|-|TRBV28|TRBD2
TGTGCCAGCAGAACTAGCGGGAGGGGGGGCGCACAAGAGACCCAGTACTTC
CASRTSGRGGAQETQYF
>TRBJ1-2|-|TRBV6-5|-
TGTGCCAGCACCCAATCCCGCCTAACGGGCTCTGGCTACACCTTC
CASTQSRLTGSGYTF
>TRBJ1-2|-|TRBV5-1|TRBD1
TGCGCCAGCAGTTTGACAGGGGCCTTGGGCTACACCTTC
CASSLTGALGYTF
>TRBJ1-2|few|TRBV5-4|-
TGTGCCAGCAAGCTTGAACCGTTCCGGGTTGGCTACACCTTC
CASKLEPFRVGYTF
>TRBJ1-1|-|TRBV6-1|-
TGTGCCAGCAGTGAACAGGACAGTTCGGCTTTCTTT
CASSEQDSSAFF
>TRBJ1-2|-|TRBV28|TRBD1
TGTGCCAGCAGTCTCCCAGGGCAGGGGGCGAGGGGCTATGGCTACACCTTC
CASSLPGQGARGYGYTF
>TRBJ1-1|-|TRBV24-1|-
TGTGCCACCAGTGATGGGGGGTTACCTGAAGCTTTCTTT
CATSDGGLPEAFF
>TRBJ2-5|-|TRBV28|TRBD2
TGTGCCAGCAGTTCCCAGCGGGAGAGGGTGACCCAGTACTTC
CASSSQRERVTQYF
>TRBJ1-1|-|TRBV4-1|TRBD1
TGCGCCAGCAGCCAAGGCGACAGGGCCCGACAGAACACTGAAGCTTTCTTT
CASSQGDRARQNTEAFF